The 10 T cell receptor beta chains presented below share a single source sample, sequenced in a study of T cells in Graves' hyperthyroidism and ophthalmopathy (dated by TCRdb to between 2019 and 2020). The receptor library was made with multiplex PCR. Sequenced using an Illumina HiSeq 2000. The TCR beta CDR3 regions were amplified from the RNA transcripts. A first-round RT-PCR of the TCR CDR3 used the HTBI primer set with the Qiagen OneStep RT-PCR kit. Starting from the raw public reads, TCRdb applied fastp trimming at Q25, assembled clones with MiXCR and retained in-frame beta chains. Under each unique CDR3 protein, matching rows form one entry showing the most common genes and DNA. The sample profile shows 350,000 to 400,000 distinct CDR3 sequences; about a fifth of them were found once. Of the sample, about 4% falls within the top ten clones. The source material was blood. The receptors originated from a woman aged 18-29 years with Graves' hyperthyroidism.

The table lists this clonotype with many counts. The J gene is TRBJ1-5, the V gene TRBV28, with D perhaps TRBD1 (6 bases). Between the trimmed V and J ends, which lost 7 bases and 4 bases, there was a span of 11 bases. This CDR3 has 13 residues. Germline-derived CDR1 and CDR2 are MDHEN and SYDVKM. CDR3 residues: CASTRTANQPQHF. In DNA form, the CDR3 reads TGTGCCAGCACCCGGACAGCAAATCAGCCCCAGCATTTT.

The V and J genes are TRBV19 and TRBJ2-2; D is ambiguous. CDR1 and CDR2 (germline): LNHDA, SQIVND (reference sequence). This CDR3 has 14 amino acids. Trimming took off 5 bases at V and 0 bases at J, with 7 bases between the two ends. For the CDR3, the DNA is TGTGCCAGTAGTCCCGACGCGAACACCGGGGAGCTGTTTTTT. Translated: CASSPDANTGELFF.

There are many counts of this clonotype. V and J are TRBV12-3 or TRBV12-4 and TRBJ1-2; weak D call: TRBD1 (6 bases). This CDR3 spans 12 amino acids. The V gene lost 5 bases and the J gene lost 7 bases, with 11 bases spanning the gap. The CDR3: CASSTGLGGYTF. CDR3 DNA: TGTGCCAGCAGTACAGGGTTAGGTGGCTACACCTTC.

This clonotype was observed a handful of times. J is TRBJ1-2 and V is TRBV12-3 or TRBV12-4, with 11 bases matching TRBD1. The CDR3 is made up of 15 amino acids. After removal of 5 bases from V and 4 bases from J, the junction contained 6 bases not matched to a gene. CDR3 coding DNA: TGTGCCAGCAGTCGGACAGGGGGCGTCAGCTATGGCTACACCTTC. Amino acids: CASSRTGGVSYGYTF.

Note on this clonotype: A clone one base away is much larger, so this may be a read error. The chain couples TRBV27 to TRBJ1-5; TRBD1 is a possible D gene (5 bases). Per the germline V gene, CDR1 is MNHEY and CDR2 is SMNVEV (reference sequence). The CDR3 covers 15 residues. The CDR3 DNA reads as TGTGCCAGCAGTTTACAGGGTACTAGCAATCAGCCCCGGCATTTT. This gives the protein CASSLQGTSNQPRHF.

This chain uses TRBV6-1 with TRBJ2-7; 8 bases map to TRBD1. This CDR3 comprises 18 residues. CDR1 is MNHNS, CDR2 SASEGT, per germline. Losses at the gene ends were 1 base for V and 2 bases for J; bases not matched to a gene: 13. CDR3 bases: TGTGCCAGCAGTGAAGGCAGGGGGCTCTTTGACGGAACCTACGAGCAGTACTTC. Protein sequence: CASSEGRGLFDGTYEQYF.

In its sample, this clonotype was seen many times. The chain combines TRBV27 with TRBJ1-6; possible D gene TRBD1, 5 bases. Germline V gene sequence: CDR1 MNHEY, CDR2 SMNVEV (reference sequence). The CDR3 runs 14 residues. V shed 3 bases and J shed 5 bases, with 8 bases lying between them. The CDR3 bases are TGTGCCAGCAGTTTTAAAGGGGATAATTCACCCCTCCACTTT. This translates into CASSFKGDNSPLHF.

This clonotype was observed at least ten times. The chain links TRBV12-3 or TRBV12-4 to TRBJ1-1; unclear D gene. V shed 6 bases and J shed 4 bases, with 9 bases lying between them. The CDR3 runs 12 residues. The CDR3 loop is CASRPGSTEAFF. The CDR3 DNA sequence: TGTGCCAGCAGGCCGGGGTCCACTGAAGCTTTCTTT.

This clonotype has a count of ten or more. This chain links TRBV20-1 with TRBJ1-1; no clear D gene. Germline V gives CDR1 DFQATT, CDR2 SNEGSKA (reference sequence). The CDR3 extends over 15 amino acids. Between the trimmed V and J ends, which lost 1 base and 0 bases, there was a span of 12 bases. This chain's CDR3 is CSARGQMNMNTEAFF. As DNA, the CDR3 is TGCAGTGCTAGAGGGCAGATGAACATGAACACTGAAGCTTTCTTT.

This clonotype was counted at least ten times. This sequence joins TRBV30 and TRBJ1-1; D is uncertain. This CDR3 has 11 residues. Trimming stripped 2 bases from V and 6 bases from J, with 7 bases between. Looked up from germline, CDR1 is GTSNPN and CDR2 is SVGIG (reference sequence). In DNA form, the CDR3 reads TGTGCCTGGAGTAGGAGGGCTGAAGCTTTCTTT. Protein sequence: CAWSRRAEAFF.